Listed below are T cell receptor beta chains from one sample, sequenced in a study of T cells in Graves' hyperthyroidism and ophthalmopathy. MiXCR, applied by TCRdb to the multiplex PCR reads, yields one record per CDR3 protein. The data show around 250,000 distinct CDR3 sequences, about a sixth seen once. Sequencing input: blood. All receptors come from a woman under 30 with Graves' ophthalmopathy. CDR3s include the opening cysteine and the closing phenylalanine or tryptophan. The D gene is left open where the match is weak. Rows may omit the clone size; those that give it use once, few, many or a size class.

CASSHGFGGPNYMNTEAFF	TGTGCCAGCAGCCATGGGTTCGGGGGCCCGAACTACATGAACACTGAAGCTTTCTTT	.	TRBJ1-1	many	TRBV3-1
CSASRAQETQYF	TGCAGTGCTTCGAGGGCCCAAGAGACCCAGTACTTC	.	TRBJ2-5	many	TRBV20-1
CASSFQRANEKLFF	TGTGCCAGCAGCTTTCAGAGGGCTAATGAAAAACTGTTTTTT	.	TRBJ1-4	many	TRBV5-6
CASSHGRPSTDTQYF	TGTGCCAGCAGCCACGGACGGCCGAGCACAGATACGCAGTATTTT	.	TRBJ2-3	.	TRBV3-1
CASRGMRDRGTSEQYF	TGCGCCAGCAGAGGGATGAGGGACAGGGGGACCTCCGAGCAGTACTTC	TRBD1	TRBJ2-7	many	TRBV5-1
CAWSTRLTGELFF	TGTGCCTGGAGTACTAGACTAACCGGGGAGCTGTTTTTT	.	TRBJ2-2	many	TRBV30
CASRRRTASSYNSPLHF	TGTGCCAGCAGGAGACGGACAGCCAGCTCCTATAATTCACCCCTCCACTTT	.	TRBJ1-6	many	TRBV27
CASSIAEGASNQPQHF	TGTGCCAGTAGTATTGCCGAGGGAGCTAGCAATCAGCCCCAGCATTTT	.	TRBJ1-5	.	TRBV19
CASSSPLRLTQETQYF	TGTGCCAGCAGTTCCCCGCTACGGCTAACACAAGAGACCCAGTACTTC	.	TRBJ2-5	.	TRBV28
CASSFSSHPRGTFF	TGTGCCAGCAGTTTCTCTTCCCACCCCAGGGGAACTTTCTTT	.	TRBJ1-1	many	TRBV28
CASTTTLGFVYGYTF	TGTGCCAGCACCACCACGCTGGGGTTTGTCTATGGCTACACCTTC	.	TRBJ1-2	many	TRBV28
CASSLGQGDSYGYTF	TGTGCCAGCAGCTTAGGACAGGGGGATAGCTACGGCTACACCTTC	TRBD1	TRBJ1-2	many	TRBV13
CASSLEFTDQETQYF	TGTGCCAGCAGCTTAGAATTCACAGACCAAGAGACCCAGTACTTC	.	TRBJ2-5	many	TRBV7-9
CASRGPDGTQYF	TGTGCCAGCAGGGGTCCCGACGGGACCCAGTACTTC	.	TRBJ2-5	few	TRBV6-2/TRBV6-3
CASSGTIGANVLTF	TGTGCCAGCAGCGGGACAATCGGGGCCAACGTCCTGACTTTC	.	TRBJ2-6	many	TRBV12-3/TRBV12-4
CASSPSGGASNEQFF	TGTGCCAGCAGCCCTTCGGGCGGGGCCTCCAATGAGCAGTTCTTC	.	TRBJ2-1	.	TRBV28
CASSLGSGYTEAFF	TGTGCCAGCAGTTTAGGTTCAGGATACACTGAAGCTTTCTTT	.	TRBJ1-1	many	TRBV12-3/TRBV12-4
CASSLSSLGNNEQFF	TGTGCCAGCAGTTTATCCAGTCTGGGGAACAATGAGCAGTTCTTC	.	TRBJ2-1	many	TRBV12-3/TRBV12-4
CASSDTGGQNQPQHF	TGTGCCAGCAGTGACACGGGGGGGCAGAATCAGCCCCAGCATTTT	.	TRBJ1-5	.	TRBV6-1
CAWSDGVKNIQYF	TGTGCCTGGAGTGACGGGGTAAAAAACATTCAGTACTTC	.	TRBJ2-4	many	TRBV30
CSATGASGNNEQFF	TGCAGTGCCACCGGGGCTAGCGGTAACAATGAGCAGTTCTTC	TRBD2	TRBJ2-1	many	TRBV20-1
CASRFAGHTNTEAFF	TGTGCCAGCAGATTCGCGGGACACACGAACACTGAAGCTTTCTTT	.	TRBJ1-1	many	TRBV28
CASSPPVLVSSYNEQFF	TGTGCCAGCTCACCACCGGTCCTCGTAAGCTCCTACAATGAGCAGTTCTTC	.	TRBJ2-1	many	TRBV18
CASSPFTRDRVGGTQYF	TGTGCCAGCAGCCCATTCACACGAGACAGGGTAGGAGGGACCCAGTACTTC	TRBD1	TRBJ2-5	.	TRBV7-2
CASSQQWDRGDTEAFF	TGCGCCAGCAGCCAACAGTGGGACAGGGGGGACACTGAAGCTTTCTTT	TRBD1	TRBJ1-1	many	TRBV4-1
CASSLILENTEAFF	TGTGCCAGCAGTTTAATTCTGGAAAACACTGAAGCTTTCTTT	.	TRBJ1-1	many	TRBV12-3/TRBV12-4
CSARVGGTYEQYF	TGCAGTGCTAGAGTTGGCGGTACCTACGAGCAGTACTTC	.	TRBJ2-7	many	TRBV20-1
CASSHTRDRASHGYTF	TGTGCCAGCTCACATACCCGGGACAGGGCCAGCCATGGCTACACCTTC	TRBD1	TRBJ1-2	many	TRBV18
CASSLPGQGLNEQFF	TGTGCCAGCAGCCTTCCGGGACAGGGGTTGAATGAGCAGTTCTTC	TRBD1	TRBJ2-1	many	TRBV12-3/TRBV12-4